The 11 T cell receptor beta chains reported below all come from one sample, sequenced in a study of T cell responses to AZD1222 COVID-19 vaccine. Sequencing was performed with immunoSEQ multiplex PCR; in TCRdb, only in-frame clones are kept and a portion is missing. The top ten hold 1.2% to 1.5% of the sample, which has approximately 150,000 clones, approximately 90% seen once. The specimen was peripheral blood, collected on day 0 of AZD1222 vaccination. The receptors stem from an adult in good health.

The chain is built from TRBV5-6 and TRBJ2-7; D possibly uses TRBD1 or TRBD2 (5 bases each). The CDR3 totals 15 residues. From germline, CDR1 is SGHDT and CDR2 YYEEEE. V lost 0 bases and J lost 1, with 11 bases in between. CDR3 amino acids: CASSLEPGSSYEQYF. The CDR3, as DNA: TGTGCCAGCAGCTTGGAGCCAGGGAGTTCCTACGAGCAGTACTTC.

V is TRBV24-1 and J is TRBJ1-5; no definite D call. CDR1 is KGHDR, CDR2 SFDVKD, per germline. The CDR3 has 14 residues. Trimming pared 6 bases from V and 1 base from J, leaving 9 bases between. The chain's CDR3 is CATSSTWSNQPQHF. DNA for the CDR3: TGTGCCACCAGTTCGACATGGAGCAATCAGCCCCAGCATTTT.

In its sample, this clone was seen once. The V gene is TRBV20-1, the J gene TRBJ1-5, with D tentatively TRBD1 (5 bases). CDR1 DFQATT and CDR2 SNEGSKA come from the germline V gene (reference sequence). V was pared by 3 bases and J by 0 bases, with 9 bases between. The CDR3 sequence is 14 residues long. The CDR3 sequence is CSASRGDSNQPQHF. In DNA, the CDR3 is TGCAGTGCTAGTAGAGGGGATAGCAATCAGCCCCAGCATTTT.

The J gene is TRBJ2-5, the V gene TRBV28; unclear D gene. Germline CDR1 and CDR2: MDHEN and SYDVKM. There are 13 residues in the CDR3. Trimming stripped 2 bases from V and 9 bases from J, with 13 bases between. The CDR3 bases are TGTGCCAGCAGTTTAGGCACCTCTGATGCCCAGTACTTC. It is translated as CASSLGTSDAQYF.

V usage is TRBV7-8 and J usage is TRBJ2-1; unclear D gene. This CDR3 contains 14 residues. The germline gives CDR1 SGHVS, CDR2 FQNEAQ. V lost 5 bases, J lost 5 bases, and 13 bases lay in between. CDR3 coding DNA: TGTGCCAGCAGCCCATACCCCCTCGACAATGAGCAGTTCTTC. Translating it yields CASSPYPLDNEQFF.

The CDR3 spells CASSYRTGLYEQYF. CDR3 DNA sequence: TGTGCCAGCAGTTACCGGACAGGTCTCTACGAGCAGTACTTC. This chain links TRBV6-5 with TRBJ2-7, with 7 bases identical to TRBD1. The V gene's germline CDR1 is MNHEY and CDR2 SVGAGI. J was trimmed by 3 bases and V by 2 bases; bases with no gene match: 4. This CDR3 is 14 amino acids long.

This clone has only a few counts. This sequence joins TRBV25-1 and TRBJ2-7; 10 bases align to TRBD2. The CDR3 is 13 amino acids. Trimming took 6 bases from V and 1 from J; bases not matched to a gene: 0. CDR1 and CDR2 (germline): MGHDK, SYGVNS. This chain's CDR3 is CASRLAGSYEQYF. CDR3 bases: TGTGCCAGCAGACTAGCGGGGTCCTACGAGCAGTACTTC.

V and J are TRBV7-2 and TRBJ2-1; D is possibly TRBD2 (5 bases). The germline V and J ends were trimmed by 4 bases and 0 bases, with 10 bases remaining between them. Germline CDR1 reads SGHTA; CDR2 reads FQGNSA. CDR3 length: 15 amino acids. CDR3 sequence (DNA): TGTGCCAGCAGCTCCAGCGGTGCCTCCTACAATGAGCAGTTCTTC. Translated: CASSSSGASYNEQFF. The full variable domain, rest sourced from reference TRBV7-2 and TRBJ2-1, is GAGVSQSPSNKVTEKGKDVELRCDPISGHTALYWYRQSLGQGLEFLIYFQGNSAPDKSGLPSDRFSAERTGGSVSTLTIQRTQQEDSAVYLCASSSSGASYNEQFFGPGTRLTVL.

The chain links TRBV6-2 or TRBV6-3 to TRBJ1-6; D is unresolved. CDR1 is MNHEY and CDR2 is SVGEGT in the germline V gene. Trimming took off 2 bases at V and 10 bases at J, with 6 bases between the two ends. The CDR3 has 12 residues. CDR3 nucleotide sequence: TGTGCCAGCAGTTACCCGCCCTCACCCCTCCACTTT. Encoded protein: CASSYPPSPLHF.

The rearrangement joins TRBV6-5 to TRBJ1-1, with D maybe TRBD1 (5 bases). Trimming removed 4 bases at V and 2 bases at J, with 11 bases between. This CDR3 spans 14 amino acids. Germline loops: CDR1 MNHEY, CDR2 SVGAGI. CDR3 residues: CASSFRQGNTEAFF. CDR3 nucleotide sequence: TGTGCCAGCAGTTTCCGTCAGGGAAACACTGAAGCTTTCTTT.

V usage is TRBV7-2 and J usage is TRBJ1-2; no reliable D call. The V gene lost 2 bases and the J gene lost 3 bases, with 4 bases spanning the gap. The CDR3 is made up of 12 amino acids. CDR1 is SGHTA and CDR2 is FQGNSA in the germline V gene. CDR3 amino acids: CASSLSYYGYTF. The CDR3 region has the DNA TGTGCCAGCAGCTTAAGCTACTATGGCTACACCTTC.